A selection of T cell receptor beta chains follows, all from one sample in a study of response to subunit inactivated influenza vaccine. TCRdb itself ran the RT-PCR reads through MiXCR, one entry per CDR3 protein. The sample consists of about 570,000 distinct CDR3 sequences, about 11% of them appearing once. The specimen comprised PBMCs from blood, sampled on the day of vaccination. The receptors derive from a man aged 50-60 years who received an inactivated influenza vaccine. Both conserved end residues are part of each CDR3. Fields, in order: clone size, V gene, J gene, D gene, CDR3 DNA, CDR3 protein. A D gene is named only where the DNA matches it firmly. The size of a clone is reported for some rows only, either as once, few or many, or as a class for expanded clones.

>-|TRBV5-6|TRBJ2-2|TRBD1
TGTGCCAGCAGCTTGGACAGGGGGCGCGTTGTTTCCGGGGAGCTGTTTTTT
CASSLDRGRVVSGELFF
>-|TRBV7-8|TRBJ2-5|TRBD2
TGTGCCAGCAGCTTAGAATACGGGACTATGGAGACCCAGTACTTC
CASSLEYGTMETQYF
>many|TRBV20-1|TRBJ2-1|TRBD2
TGCAGTGCTAGGACTAGCGGGAGGACCTACAATGAGCAGTTCTTC
CSARTSGRTYNEQFF
>-|TRBV10-3|TRBJ2-5|-
TGTGCCATCAGTGATCTAGCGACCGGCCAAGAGACCCAGTACTTC
CAISDLATGQETQYF
>-|TRBV15|TRBJ2-1|-
TGTGCCACCGGAGTCAGGGGAGCGAGGCATGAGCAGTTCTTC
CATGVRGARHEQFF
>-|TRBV5-1|TRBJ2-1|-
TGCGCCAGCAGCGGAACGGCGTTTAGCTCCTACAATGAGCAGTTCTTC
CASSGTAFSSYNEQFF
>-|TRBV5-1|TRBJ2-1|TRBD2
TGCGCCAGCAGCGCCCGGGGAGGGAGCGGGGGAGCTTACAATGAGCAGTTCTTC
CASSARGGSGGAYNEQFF
>-|TRBV6-4|TRBJ2-1|TRBD2
TGTGCCAGCAGTGACAGTTGGTTAGCGGGAGGGCCGAGGTCCTACAATGAGCAGTTCTTC
CASSDSWLAGGPRSYNEQFF
>-|TRBV4-2|TRBJ1-2|TRBD1
TGTGCCAGCAGCCAAGAATACAGGGGTAGCGATGGCTACACCTTC
CASSQEYRGSDGYTF
>-|TRBV20-1|TRBJ2-7|-
TGCAGTGCTAGTCAAGGATCGTCCTACGAGCAGTACTTC
CSASQGSSYEQYF
>few|TRBV4-3|TRBJ2-1|-
TGCGCCAGCAGCCAAGAGCCGGGTAGCCAGGACAATGAGCAGTTCTTC
CASSQEPGSQDNEQFF
>few|TRBV28|TRBJ2-1|TRBD2
TGTGCCAGCAGCGCAGCGGGGGCCCGGTTCTTC
CASSAAGARFF
>-|TRBV5-1|TRBJ2-3|-
TGCTCCAGCAGCTTAGCCATCCCAAGCACAGATACGCAGTATTTT
CSSSLAIPSTDTQYF
>few|TRBV10-3|TRBJ2-1|TRBD1
TGTGCCATCAGTGAGTCGATGCCCTGGGACAGAAAATACAATGAGCAGTTCTTC
CAISESMPWDRKYNEQFF
>-|TRBV27|TRBJ1-3|-
TGTGCCAGCAGTTTATTTCCGGGAAACACCATATATTTT
CASSLFPGNTIYF
>many|TRBV5-1|TRBJ2-2|-
TGCGCCAGCAGCGCCCTCCCCCAGGACGGCACCGGGGAGCTGTTTTTT
CASSALPQDGTGELFF
>many|TRBV5-1|TRBJ2-3|-
TGCGCCAGCAGCTTGGACAGGGCACGAGATACGCAGTATTTT
CASSLDRARDTQYF
>-|TRBV7-2|TRBJ2-3|TRBD2
TGTGCCAGCAGTCCCGGGACTAGCGGGGGTAATACGCAGTATTTT
CASSPGTSGGNTQYF
>few|TRBV3-1|TRBJ2-3|TRBD1
TGTGCCAGCAGAAAAGGGGGCGGAACCACATATACGCAGTATTTT
CASRKGGGTTYTQYF
>-|TRBV24-1|TRBJ2-2|TRBD2
TGTGCCACCAGTGCCAGAACCCCGGGCCTAGCGGGAGAACTTGCCGGGGAGCTGTTTTTT
CATSARTPGLAGELAGELFF
>few|TRBV5-1|TRBJ2-1|-
TGCGCCAGCAGTCATCAGGGAGGTGAGACCAATGAGCAGTTCTTC
CASSHQGGETNEQFF
>-|TRBV5-1|TRBJ2-7|TRBD1
TGCGCCAGCAGCTTCGGTGGCAGGGGGCTGGACGAGCAGTACTTC
CASSFGGRGLDEQYF
>many|TRBV5-1|TRBJ2-7|-
TGCGCCAGCAGCCCGACGACAGACGTCGAGCAGTACTTC
CASSPTTDVEQYF
>few|TRBV6-5|TRBJ1-2|TRBD1
TGTGCCAGCAGTTACTCGATCGTAGGGGGCGATGGCTACACCTTC
CASSYSIVGGDGYTF
>-|TRBV15|TRBJ2-3|-
TGTGCCACCAGCAGAGATAAAAGGCGTTCCTCAAGCACAGATACGCAGTATTTT
CATSRDKRRSSSTDTQYF
>-|TRBV20-1|TRBJ2-1|TRBD2
TGCAGTGCCAGCGGGAGGCCCTCCTACAATGAGCAGTTCTTC
CSASGRPSYNEQFF
>-|TRBV4-1|TRBJ2-7|TRBD2
TGCACCAGCAGCCAAGGGGTTACTAGCGGGAGAATCTACGAGCAGTACTTC
CTSSQGVTSGRIYEQYF
>few|TRBV11-2|TRBJ1-2|-
TGTGCCAGCAGCTCAAGGAGACGAGGGGTGAACTATGGCTACACCTTC
CASSSRRRGVNYGYTF